This T cell receptor beta chain was captured in a study of T cells in Graves' hyperthyroidism and ophthalmopathy. Study-level information: Peripheral blood collection took place at initial diagnosis, before any treatment. Study outcomes and limitations: The authors' 13 V-J model separated ophthalmopathy from stable hyperthyroidism.

Amplification of TCR beta CDR3 regions used RNA as the template. Carried out on the TCR CDR3, a first-round RT-PCR used the HTBI primer set. TCRdb fed the multiplex PCR reads into MiXCR, producing one record per CDR3 protein. The sample yields about 480,000 distinct CDR3 sequences, under 15% seen once. Germline-derived CDR1 and CDR2 are SEHNR and FQNEAQ (reference sequence). This CDR3 has 18 residues. The trim removed 5 bases at V and 2 bases at J, leaving 6 bases unmatched. Investigators excluded patients with uncontrolled infection, other autoimmune disease, pregnancy or lactation. Source material for PBMCs was less than 12 ml fresh peripheral blood. The table lists this clonotype with a few counts. Its cognate antigen is unknown.

The receptor's source is a woman under 30 with Graves' hyperthyroidism. The genes are TRBV7-9 and TRBJ2-1; 16 bases match TRBD2. The sample consisted of blood. CDR3 amino acids: CASSVQGTSGRAYNEQFF. CDR3 nucleotide sequence: TGTGCCAGCAGCGTACAGGGGACTAGCGGGAGGGCCTACAATGAGCAGTTCTTC.